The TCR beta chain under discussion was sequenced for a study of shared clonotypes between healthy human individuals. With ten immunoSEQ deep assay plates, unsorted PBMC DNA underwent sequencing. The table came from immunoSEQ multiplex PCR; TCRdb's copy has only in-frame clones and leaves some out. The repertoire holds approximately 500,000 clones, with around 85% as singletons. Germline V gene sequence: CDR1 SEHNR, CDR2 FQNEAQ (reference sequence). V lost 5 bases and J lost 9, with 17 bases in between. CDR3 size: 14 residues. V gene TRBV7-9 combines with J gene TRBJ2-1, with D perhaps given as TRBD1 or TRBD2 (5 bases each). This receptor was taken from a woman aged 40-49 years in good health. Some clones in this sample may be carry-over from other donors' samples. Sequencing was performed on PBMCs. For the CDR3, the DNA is TGTGCCAGCAGCCGGGGACCCTTCGCCAGTGAGCAGTTCTTC. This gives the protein CASSRGPFASEQFF.